This T cell receptor (beta chain) originates from a study of blood T cells in healthy people across ages. Study-wide results and caveats: Underestimates were what the diversity estimates from one million T cells were considered to be.

Staff drew roughly 10 milliliters of peripheral blood from each donor. On this clonotype: Its target is unknown.

The CDR3 covers 16 residues. Through a sample-barcoded 5' primer and a J-beta primer mix, a second PCR was run for about 7 to 12 cycles. Template switching added a 12-random-nucleotide identifier to every cDNA molecule. TCRdb ran MiXCR on the 5' RACE reads and lists one entry per CDR3 protein. The sample has around 970,000 distinct CDR3 sequences, approximately 50% seen once. Sequenced: blood. The source of this sequence is a woman in her sixties or seventies in good health. The rearrangement uses TRBV21-1 and TRBJ2-3; TRBD1 is taken as the D call from the table, unchecked against the DNA. TRBV21-1 is termed a pseudogene. This CDR3 is CASSRTPGQDTDTQYF. CDR3 in DNA: TGTGCCAGCAGCCGAACTCCGGGACAGGACACAGATACGCAGTATTTT.